The sequence of this T cell receptor beta chain was determined in a study of cytomegalovirus exposure and HLA in healthy donors. Study summary: As released early, the data held 70 million to 100 million unique TCRs from HLA-typed donors. Whole-study results and caveats: Later analysis reportedly placed an Asian-associated ancestry cluster below the roughly 700-donor mean in N-insertions.

To note about this clone: As yet, its antigen is unknown.

Use of 60 Vbeta and 13 Jbeta primers characterized the PCR. Produced via immunoSEQ multiplex PCR; TCRdb's table is partial and in-frame only. The table records about 130,000 clones, roughly 74% of them present only once. Germline values: CDR1 GTSNPN, CDR2 SVGIG (reference sequence). This CDR3 has 12 amino acids. V was shortened by 2 bases and J by 5 bases, with 9 bases between the two germline ends. This clonotype originated in a male donor in good health and CMV-seronegative. The material sequenced was PBMCs. V and J are TRBV30 and TRBJ1-2; D is unclear. The CDR3 sequence is CAWSSRMYGYTF. The CDR3 region has the DNA TGTGCCTGGAGTTCGAGGATGTATGGCTACACCTTC.